This T cell receptor beta chain was sequenced in a study of shared clonotypes between healthy human individuals. Naive CD8 cells were CD45RO-negative, positively selected for CCR7, excluding terminally differentiated effector memory CD45RA+ cells. Sorted-subset replicate PCR reactions were performed with roughly 200 ng DNA, corresponding to tens of thousands of T cell genomes. Method: immunoSEQ multiplex PCR; TCRdb's copy keeps in-frame clones and lacks some. Here the sample spans around 2,000,000 clones, 93% being singletons. The ends lost 4 bases at V and 3 bases at J; junction bases unmatched: 11. CDR3 size: 17 residues. Germline CDR1 is KGHSH and CDR2 is LQKENI.

The sample comprised naive CD8+ T cells from PBMCs. This TCR came from a young man in good health. Some clones in this sample may be carry-over from other donors' samples. The gene calls are TRBV18 and TRBJ2-3; 9 bases match TRBD1. The CDR3 spells CASSRTAGTGLTDTQYF. The CDR3 DNA is TGTGCCAGCTCACGGACAGCCGGGACAGGGTTAACAGATACGCAGTATTTT.